These T cell receptor beta chains were read from a single sample in a study of response to subunit inactivated influenza vaccine. TCRdb ran MiXCR on the RT-PCR reads and lists one entry per CDR3 protein. Among roughly 650,000 distinct CDR3 sequences listed, about 15% were seen once. Sequencing used PBMCs from blood, obtained 11 to 12 days after vaccination. The receptor source for this set is a man between 50 and 59 years old who received an inactivated influenza vaccine. Each CDR3 is given with its conserved first and last residue. Only some rows state a clone size, as once, few, many or a class for expanded clones.

clone size: few
CDR3 length: 16
J gene: TRBJ2-3
V gene: TRBV6-2/TRBV6-3
CDR3 protein: CASSSGTSGNTDTQYF

clone size: many
CDR3 length: 14
J gene: TRBJ1-2
V gene: TRBV5-1
CDR3 protein: CASSLRQGGGGYTF

clone size: few
CDR3 length: 14
J gene: TRBJ1-1
V gene: TRBV7-2
CDR3 protein: CASSFQGGEGEAFF

clone size: few
CDR3 length: 17
J gene: TRBJ2-1
V gene: TRBV16
CDR3 protein: CASSQSRGWPPNNEQFF

clone size: few
CDR3 length: 14
J gene: TRBJ2-2
V gene: TRBV19
CDR3 protein: CASSIGINTGELFF

clone size: .
CDR3 length: 15
J gene: TRBJ2-1
V gene: TRBV6-1
CDR3 protein: CASSPTGGLYNEQFF

clone size: few
CDR3 length: 15
J gene: TRBJ2-5
V gene: TRBV7-9
CDR3 protein: CASSQVAGTVETQYF

clone size: .
CDR3 length: 14
J gene: TRBJ1-6
V gene: TRBV12-3/TRBV12-4
CDR3 protein: CASRGLKGGSPLHF

clone size: .
CDR3 length: 15
J gene: TRBJ2-5
V gene: TRBV5-1
CDR3 protein: CASSLPPGGEETQYF

clone size: few
CDR3 length: 14
J gene: TRBJ2-7
V gene: TRBV10-3
CDR3 protein: CAIRGIGGTYEQYF

clone size: .
CDR3 length: 11
J gene: TRBJ2-7
V gene: TRBV20-1
CDR3 protein: CSANQGYEQYF

clone size: .
CDR3 length: 13
J gene: TRBJ2-7
V gene: TRBV29-1
CDR3 protein: CSVDWGQLNEQYF

clone size: .
CDR3 length: 17
J gene: TRBJ2-6
V gene: TRBV4-3
CDR3 protein: CASSQARDSSGANVLTF

clone size: .
CDR3 length: 15
J gene: TRBJ1-1
V gene: TRBV5-1
CDR3 protein: CASSPGAGGEGKAFF

clone size: few
CDR3 length: 11
J gene: TRBJ2-3
V gene: TRBV28
CDR3 protein: CASTATDTQYF

clone size: few
CDR3 length: 14
J gene: TRBJ2-7
V gene: TRBV20-1
CDR3 protein: CSARDGTGAGEQYF

clone size: few
CDR3 length: 17
J gene: TRBJ2-3
V gene: TRBV5-1
CDR3 protein: CASSLVAGTGGTDTQYF

clone size: few
CDR3 length: 12
J gene: TRBJ2-5
V gene: TRBV23-1
CDR3 protein: CASTGWGKTQYF

clone size: few
CDR3 length: 13
J gene: TRBJ2-3
V gene: TRBV12-3/TRBV12-4
CDR3 protein: CASSFHGPDTQYF

clone size: .
CDR3 length: 12
J gene: TRBJ2-1
V gene: TRBV5-6
CDR3 protein: CASSQQGSKQFF

clone size: .
CDR3 length: 15
J gene: TRBJ2-7
V gene: TRBV7-2
CDR3 protein: CASSLVDGSSYEQYF

clone size: many
CDR3 length: 15
J gene: TRBJ1-2
V gene: TRBV12-3/TRBV12-4
CDR3 protein: CASSSTPGGVYGYTF

clone size: .
CDR3 length: 17
J gene: TRBJ2-7
V gene: TRBV21-1
CDR3 protein: CASSKVAVEREANTQYF

clone size: once
CDR3 length: 14
J gene: TRBJ2-1
V gene: TRBV11-3
CDR3 protein: CASSLSGSMDEQFF

clone size: .
CDR3 length: 15
J gene: TRBJ2-7
V gene: TRBV5-5
CDR3 protein: CASSLDRGRIREQYF

clone size: few
CDR3 length: 15
J gene: TRBJ2-1
V gene: TRBV5-1
CDR3 protein: CASSLGAVPGDEQFF

clone size: .
CDR3 length: 12
J gene: TRBJ2-2
V gene: TRBV20-1
CDR3 protein: CSARGVVGELFF

clone size: .
CDR3 length: 14
J gene: TRBJ1-4
V gene: TRBV7-2
CDR3 protein: CASTVRATNEKLFF

clone size: .
CDR3 length: 13
J gene: TRBJ2-7
V gene: TRBV7-2
CDR3 protein: CASSLAQKYEQYF

clone size: .
CDR3 length: 17
J gene: TRBJ2-1
V gene: TRBV4-1
CDR3 protein: CASSQDWLAGVLNEQFF

clone size: .
CDR3 length: 15
J gene: TRBJ1-6
V gene: TRBV7-2
CDR3 protein: CASSLGGQGWSPLHF

clone size: many
CDR3 length: 14
J gene: TRBJ2-7
V gene: TRBV27
CDR3 protein: CASSLLGGSYEQYF

clone size: once
CDR3 length: 12
J gene: TRBJ2-1
V gene: TRBV2
CDR3 protein: CASSVSRHEQFF

clone size: .
CDR3 length: 14
J gene: TRBJ2-7
V gene: TRBV11-2
CDR3 protein: CASSFGGGVGEQYF

clone size: few
CDR3 length: 16
J gene: TRBJ1-2
V gene: TRBV6-1
CDR3 protein: CASDHRRTQTNYGYTF

clone size: few
CDR3 length: 17
J gene: TRBJ2-3
V gene: TRBV4-3
CDR3 protein: CASSQRYNGGGIDTQYF

clone size: few
CDR3 length: 15
J gene: TRBJ2-1
V gene: TRBV20-1
CDR3 protein: CSAGKTSGSWNEQFF

clone size: .
CDR3 length: 15
J gene: TRBJ2-2
V gene: TRBV14
CDR3 protein: CASSPLGGRSGELFF

clone size: many
CDR3 length: 13
J gene: TRBJ2-1
V gene: TRBV10-2
CDR3 protein: CASGIRSYNEQFF

clone size: few
CDR3 length: 13
J gene: TRBJ1-1
V gene: TRBV27
CDR3 protein: CASSLGPITEAFF

clone size: few
CDR3 length: 16
J gene: TRBJ2-7
V gene: TRBV28
CDR3 protein: CASSLPGTIEGPEQYF